These 10 T cell receptor beta chains were sequenced from one sample in a study of sequential checkpoint blockade in melanoma (dated by TCRdb to the late 2010s). The treatment or condition label, as the study defines it: randomized to nivolumab then ipilimumab (arm A) or the reverse (arm B). Library method: the immunoSEQ multiplex PCR assay. Drawn from immuneACCESS, this table holds only the in-frame rearrangements with V and J called that TCRdb kept. Clones are partly lost; checked studies trace under half to an unresolved V gene and leave the rest unexplained. The sample table shows just over 2,000 clones, and around 30% are seen once. Clones ranked in the top ten supply 21% of the sample. Specimen: tumor tissue (inferred from file names), collected from a patient given nivolumab and ipilimumab in sequence. These receptors were taken from a human donor with melanoma.

This clone has just a few counts. Sequence at one end of the junction differs from germline and may be a read error. Since one of the bases is ambiguous or unread, X appears in place of its residue. The V call is TRBV11-3, the J call TRBJ2-7, with 9 positions matching TRBD1. The CDR3 covers 15 residues. Germline V gene lookup returns CDR1 SGHNT and CDR2 YENEEA. CDR3 loop: CAXSLTRQGGDEQYF. Here the CDR3 DNA reads TGTGCCARCAGCTTGACCAGACAGGGGGGCGACGAGCAGTACTTC.

The sample holds a few counts of this clone. A junction boundary mismatches the germline segment, possibly from a read error. The V call is TRBV15, the J call TRBJ1-6; 10 bases are shared with TRBD1. CDR3 length: 15 amino acids. Germline CDR1 reads LNHNV; CDR2 reads YYDKDF (reference sequence). The CDR3 DNA reads TGTGCCAGCAGCCGAGACAGGGGGCCGAATTCACCCCTCCACTTT. Its translation is CASSRDRGPNSPLHF. The variable domain in full, completed from reference TRBV15 and TRBJ1-6, reads DAMVIQNPRYQVTQFGKPVTLSCSQTLNHNVMYWYQQKSSQAPKLLFHYYDKDFNNEADTPDNFQSRRPNTSFCFLDIRSPGLGDTAMYLCASSRDRGPNSPLHFGNGTRLTVT.

The rearrangement links TRBV6-8 to TRBJ1-2; D unclear. Trimming shortened V by 5 bases and J by 4 bases, and 17 bases separated the two germline ends. The CDR3 loop spans 15 amino acids. The germline CDR1 and CDR2 sequences are MNHGY and SAAAGT. The CDR3, as DNA: TGTGCCAGCAGTGACGAATACTCAATCCCCTATGGCTACACCTTC. Translating it yields CASSDEYSIPYGYTF.

This clone was observed a few times. The V and J genes are TRBV6-8 and TRBJ1-5; a possible D gene is TRBD1 (6 bases). V lost 2 bases and J 5 bases, leaving 13 bases between the germline ends. Germline V CDR1 and CDR2: MNHGY, SAAAGT. The CDR3 loop spans 15 amino acids. The CDR3 here is CASSYGQGIHQPQHF. CDR3 nucleotide sequence: TGTGCCAGCAGTTACGGGCAGGGGATCCATCAGCCCCAGCATTTT.

By its share, this clone is medium-sized (0.01 to 0.1%). This chain uses TRBV7-6 with TRBJ1-5, with D possibly TRBD1 on 5 matching bases. V lost 2 bases to trimming and J lost 3 bases, with 8 bases between them. CDR3 size: 14 residues. Germline V CDR1 and CDR2: SGHVS, FNYEAQ. The CDR3 region has the DNA TGTGCCAGCAGCTTATCAGGGAACAATCAGCCCCAGCATTTT. Translated: CASSLSGNNQPQHF. Looking up the rest from reference TRBV7-6 and TRBJ1-5 gives the full variable domain: GAGVSQSPRYKVTKRGQDVALRCDPISGHVSLYWYRQALGQGPEFLTYFNYEAQQDKSGLPNDRFSAERPEGSISTLTIQRTEQRDSAMYRCASSLSGNNQPQHFGDGTRLSIL.

This chain uses TRBV29-1 with TRBJ2-1; TRBD1 matches at 9 bases. Per the germline V gene, CDR1 is SQVTM and CDR2 is ANQGSEA. The CDR3 spans 15 residues. V shed 6 bases and J 0 bases; nucleotides not matched to a gene: 6. The CDR3 region is CSVTGTGPSYNEQFF. The DNA for the CDR3 is TGCAGCGTAACCGGGACAGGGCCCTCCTACAATGAGCAGTTCTTC.

The V call is TRBV28, the J call TRBJ1-5, with D possibly matching TRBD1 (5 bases). Trimming shortened V by 6 bases and J by 4 bases, and 19 bases separated the two germline ends. Germline assignment: CDR1 MDHEN and CDR2 SYDVKM. The CDR3 spans 16 residues. CDR3 sequence (DNA): TGTGCCAGCAGCTCCGTGGCCGGGACTCTGAATCAGCCCCAGCATTTT. This translates into CASSSVAGTLNQPQHF.

The chain combines TRBV7-5 with TRBJ2-7; whether TRBD2, the table's D call, matches the DNA was not checked. TRBV7-5 is assigned pseudogene status. The CDR3 runs 15 residues. CDR3 nucleotides: TGTGCCAGCAGCTCTCAGACTAGCGGGGGGGATCCGCAGTACTTC. Amino acid sequence: CASSSQTSGGDPQYF.

This clone is deemed medium-sized (0.01 to 0.1%). The gene calls are TRBV11-3 and TRBJ2-7, with D tentatively TRBD1 or TRBD2 (6 bases each). Germline V gene data show CDR1 as SGHNT and CDR2 as YENEEA. The V and J ends lost 4 bases and 1 base respectively, with 14 bases between them. CDR3 length: 15 amino acids. Written as DNA, the CDR3 is TGTGCCAGCAGCTGGACTACGGACAGATCCTACGAGCAGTACTTC. It codes for CASSWTTDRSYEQYF. Looking up the rest from reference TRBV11-3 and TRBJ2-7 gives the full variable domain: EAGVVQSPRYKIIEKKQPVAFWCNPISGHNTLYWYLQNLGQGPELLIRYENEEAVDDSQLPKDRFSAERLKGVDSTLKIQPAELGDSAVYLCASSWTTDRSYEQYFGPGTRLTVT.

At least ten counts were recorded for this clone. The V gene is TRBV11-3, the J gene TRBJ2-3; 8 nucleotides align to TRBD1. The ends lost 5 bases at V and 5 bases at J; junction bases unmatched: 15. Per the germline V gene, CDR1 is SGHNT and CDR2 is YENEEA. This CDR3 comprises 17 residues. The CDR3 sequence: CASSQKVGQGGGDTQYF. CDR3 coding DNA: TGTGCCAGCAGCCAGAAAGTCGGACAGGGCGGTGGAGATACGCAGTATTTT.